The 30 T cell receptor beta chains in this list originate from one sample, sequenced in a study of blood T cell repertoires in COVID-19. Data came from immunoSEQ multiplex PCR; TCRdb stores just in-frame clones and leaves some out. The table shows 400,000 to 450,000 clones, with over 75% occurring only once. Sample: peripheral blood. These receptors all stem from a woman aged 40 to 50 with COVID-19, enrolled during active disease.

This chain uses TRBV15 with TRBJ1-1; no reliable D call. CDR1 LNHNV and CDR2 YYDKDF come from the germline V gene (reference sequence). The CDR3 covers 12 residues. With 4 bases removed from V and 3 bases from J, the gap between germline ends came to 6 bases. CDR3 region: CATSKGDTEAFF. Written as DNA, the CDR3 is TGTGCCACCAGCAAGGGAGACACTGAAGCTTTCTTT.

This clone occurred once. The chain couples TRBV7-2 to TRBJ2-3, with D tentatively TRBD2 (7 bases). Germline V gene data show CDR1 as SGHTA and CDR2 as FQGNSA. V was pared by 5 bases and J by 5 bases, with 14 bases between. This CDR3 spans 14 amino acids. Here the CDR3 reads CASSINREGDTQYF. Here the CDR3 DNA reads TGTGCCAGCAGCATAAACAGGGAGGGAGATACGCAGTATTTT.

V and J are TRBV28 and TRBJ2-5; tentative D call: TRBD1 (5 bases). The length of the CDR3 is 17 residues. With 3 bases removed from V and 5 bases from J, the gap between germline ends came to 22 bases. Germline assignment: CDR1 MDHEN and CDR2 SYDVKM. The chain's CDR3 is CASSFGFGQGLWETQYF. CDR3 in DNA: TGTGCCAGCAGTTTTGGGTTCGGGCAGGGTCTTTGGGAGACCCAGTACTTC.

The CDR3 spells CASSGGLEQFF. The CDR3 nucleotides are TGTGCCAGCTCGGGGGGGCTTGAGCAGTTCTTC. This sequence joins TRBV9 and TRBJ2-1, with TRBD2 matching 8 bases. This CDR3 contains 11 residues. Per the germline V gene, CDR1 is SGDLS and CDR2 is YYNGEE. Trimming took 7 bases from V and 9 from J; bases not matched to a gene: 3. The full variable domain, with the rest looked up from reference TRBV9 and TRBJ2-1, is DSGVTQTPKHLITATGQRVTLRCSPRSGDLSVYWYQQSLDQGLQFLIQYYNGEERAKGNILERFSAQQFPDLHSELNLSSLELGDSALYFCASSGGLEQFFGPGTRLTVL.

The V and J genes are TRBV6-2 or TRBV6-3 and TRBJ1-5, with 9 positions matching TRBD1. CDR1 and CDR2 (germline): MNHEY, SVGEGT. The CDR3 has 16 amino acids. The V and J ends lost 5 bases and 7 bases, in that order; junction bases with no gene match: 12. The DNA of the CDR3 is TGTGCCAGCAGTCTCAACAGGGGGCGCATGGGCCAGCCCCAGCATTTT. As protein: CASSLNRGRMGQPQHF.

This rearrangement joins TRBV25-1 to TRBJ2-7; D is undetermined. CDR3 length: 13 residues. Trimming took off 7 bases at V and 4 bases at J, with 14 bases between the two ends. CDR1 MGHDK and CDR2 SYGVNS come from the germline V gene. The DNA for the CDR3 is TGTGCCAGCACGGGTGCAGTACCATACGAGCAGTACTTC. Residues: CASTGAVPYEQYF.

The V gene is TRBV6-2 or TRBV6-3, the J gene TRBJ1-1, with a possible D match to TRBD1 (6 bases). Germline V gene sequence: CDR1 MNHEY, CDR2 SVGEGT. The CDR3 extends over 14 amino acids. V was trimmed by 6 bases and J by 0 bases, leaving 11 bases between them. In DNA form, the CDR3 reads TGTGCCAGCAGCCTTGGACAGTTGAACACTGAAGCTTTCTTT. Protein product: CASSLGQLNTEAFF.

The V gene is TRBV28, the J gene TRBJ1-2, with a weak D call TRBD1 (5 bases). Germline-derived CDR1 and CDR2 are MDHEN and SYDVKM. This CDR3 is built from 14 residues. V shed 6 bases and J shed 3 bases, with 14 bases lying between them. The CDR3 protein is CASRKTGVYYGYTF. The CDR3 DNA is TGTGCCAGCAGGAAAACAGGCGTTTACTATGGCTACACCTTC.

This clone has just one count. The rearrangement uses TRBV28 and TRBJ1-2; D is possibly TRBD1 (5 bases). Looked up from germline, CDR1 is MDHEN and CDR2 is SYDVKM. Trimming removed 5 bases at V and 7 bases at J, with 17 bases between. This CDR3 region has 14 residues. The CDR3 DNA is TGTGCCAGCAGTCATGGGCGGGAGGGGCGTGGCTACACCTTC. Its protein product is CASSHGREGRGYTF.

The chain combines TRBV30 with TRBJ1-2; D perhaps matches TRBD1 (6 bases). Germline values: CDR1 GTSNPN, CDR2 SVGIG (reference sequence). Trimming stripped 0 bases from V and 4 bases from J, with 12 bases between. The CDR3 extends over 14 amino acids. The CDR3 sequence is CAWSVTDSVYGYTF. The CDR3 DNA follows: TGTGCCTGGAGTGTAACGGACAGCGTCTATGGCTACACCTTC.

The count of this clone is one. The chain couples TRBV7-3 to TRBJ2-1, with TRBD2 matching 14 bases. The CDR3 runs to 16 residues. Trimming cost V 5 bases and J 7 bases; bases outside gene matches: 7. The germline gives CDR1 SGHTA, CDR2 FQGTGA. The CDR3 here is CASSLRLAGGPNEQFF. The CDR3 DNA sequence: TGTGCCAGCAGCCTACGACTAGCGGGAGGGCCAAATGAGCAGTTCTTC.

The V gene is TRBV9, the J gene TRBJ1-1; 10 bases line up with TRBD1. The CDR3 runs to 14 residues. Germline CDR1 and CDR2: SGDLS and YYNGEE. Germline trimming cut 4 bases from V and 5 bases from J; bases unmatched to any gene: 5. CDR3 sequence (DNA): TGTGCCAGCAGCCCCCGGACAGGGGGTACTGAAGCTTTCTTT. The encoded protein is CASSPRTGGTEAFF.

A single count supports this clone. The chain has TRBV15 and TRBJ2-1; 14 positions match TRBD2. Per germline, CDR1 LNHNV and CDR2 YYDKDF (reference sequence). After removal of 5 bases from V and 8 bases from J, the junction contained 8 bases not matched to a gene. This CDR3 spans 16 amino acids. The CDR3: CATSGGLAGVGYEQFF. CDR3 coding DNA: TGTGCCACCAGCGGGGGACTAGCGGGAGTTGGGTATGAGCAGTTCTTC.

The rearrangement joins TRBV5-3 to TRBJ2-2; D is possibly TRBD1 (5 bases). TRBV5-3 is annotated as an ORF whose role is uncertain. Trimming cost V 0 bases and J 4 bases, with 16 bases left between them. The CDR3 is made up of 17 amino acids. The CDR3 sequence is CARSLAEAGWVTGELFF. For the CDR3, the DNA is TGTGCCAGAAGCTTGGCAGAGGCAGGGTGGGTCACCGGGGAGCTGTTTTTT.

V usage is TRBV5-1 and J usage is TRBJ1-4; tentatively, D is TRBD1 (6 bases). With 4 bases removed from V and 8 bases from J, the gap between germline ends came to 15 bases. This CDR3 spans 14 amino acids. The V gene's germline CDR1 is SGHRS and CDR2 YFSETQ. As DNA, the CDR3 is TGCGCCAGCAGCCCCAGGGGATCGGGAGAAAAACTGTTTTTT. This translates into CASSPRGSGEKLFF. Drawing the rest from reference TRBV5-1 and TRBJ1-4, the complete variable domain is KAGVTQTPRYLIKTRGQQVTLSCSPISGHRSVSWYQQTPGQGLQFLFEYFSETQRNKGNFPGRFSGRQFSNSRSEMNVSTLELGDSALYLCASSPRGSGEKLFFGSGTQLSVL.

V gene TRBV18 combines with J gene TRBJ2-7; D possibly corresponds to TRBD1 (5 bases). Germline V lookup: CDR1 KGHSH, CDR2 LQKENI. This CDR3 is 13 amino acids long. V was shortened by 4 bases and J by 2 bases, with 9 bases between the two germline ends. The CDR3 spells CASSLTTAYEQYF. CDR3 DNA sequence: TGTGCCAGCTCACTGACGACAGCCTACGAGCAGTACTTC.

This clone came up once. This chain links TRBV18 with TRBJ1-1, with 7 bases that match TRBD1. The CDR3 length is 15 residues. The V and J ends lost 6 bases and 0 bases, in that order; junction bases with no gene match: 7. Germline CDR1 KGHSH, CDR2 LQKENI. DNA for the CDR3: TGTGCCAGCTCGCAAGGGACAGCCTTGAACACTGAAGCTTTCTTT. Translation gives CASSQGTALNTEAFF.

V is TRBV9 and J is TRBJ1-1; D is possibly TRBD1 (5 bases). Germline CDR1 reads SGDLS; CDR2 reads YYNGEE. Deletions cut 2 bases from V and 6 bases from J, with 11 bases between. This CDR3 region has 13 residues. The CDR3 protein is CASSVDGGAEAFF. The CDR3 DNA reads as TGTGCCAGCAGCGTTGACGGAGGGGCTGAAGCTTTCTTT.

The chain recombines TRBV6-5 with TRBJ1-1; tentatively, D is TRBD1 (6 bases). The CDR3 extends over 15 amino acids. Trimming cost V 6 bases and J 1 base, with 15 bases left between them. Germline CDR1 and CDR2: MNHEY and SVGAGI. The CDR3 here is CASRDRANRNTEAFF. The CDR3 DNA reads TGTGCCAGCAGGGACAGAGCCAACCGGAACACTGAAGCTTTCTTT.

This clone is a singleton in its sample. V is TRBV27 and J is TRBJ1-2, with D possibly TRBD1 on 5 matching bases. The V and J ends lost 6 bases and 1 base respectively, with 9 bases between them. Germline lookup yields CDR1 MNHEY and CDR2 SMNVEV (reference sequence). The CDR3 length is 13 residues. The CDR3 DNA sequence: TGTGCCAGCAGACGGGACTTTAACTATGGCTACACCTTC. It encodes CASRRDFNYGYTF.

The chain joins TRBV3-1 (or the pseudogene TRBV3-2) to TRBJ1-1; 7 nucleotides match TRBD1. V was pared by 4 bases and J by 7 bases, with 12 bases of the junction left unmatched. The germline CDR1 and CDR2 sequences are LGHDT and YNNKEL (reference sequence). This CDR3 has 15 amino acids. CDR3 region: CASSPRGGGRDEAFF. The DNA for the CDR3 is TGTGCCAGCAGCCCTCGTGGAGGGGGCCGGGATGAAGCTTTCTTT.

The chain combines TRBV7-2 with TRBJ1-1; 8 bases align to TRBD1. Trimming took 4 bases from V and 7 from J; bases not matched to a gene: 5. Germline V CDR1 and CDR2: SGHTA, FQGNSA. This CDR3 has 13 residues. CDR3 DNA: TGTGCCAGCAGCTCCGACAGGGGCTTTGAAGCTTTCTTT. It specifies CASSSDRGFEAFF.

The sample holds one count of this clone. This sequence joins TRBV19 and TRBJ2-1; 8 bases line up with TRBD2. Germline values: CDR1 LNHDA, CDR2 SQIVND (reference sequence). Trimming cost V 3 bases and J 6 bases; bases outside gene matches: 10. The CDR3 loop spans 16 amino acids. CDR3 DNA: TGTGCCAGTAGTATCCCCCCGGGGGGGCTCAGCAATGAGCAGTTCTTC. Encoded protein: CASSIPPGGLSNEQFF.

This clone was detected once. The rearrangement uses TRBV9 and TRBJ1-1, with D perhaps matching TRBD1 (5 bases). This CDR3 contains 14 residues. Per germline, CDR1 SGDLS and CDR2 YYNGEE. V was pared by 1 base and J by 3 bases, with 10 bases between. CDR3 sequence reads: CASSVRGGYTEAFF. The CDR3 region has the DNA TGTGCCAGCAGCGTAAGGGGTGGGTACACTGAAGCTTTCTTT.

This clone appeared a single time. This chain connects TRBV10-3 to TRBJ1-3, with 8 bases matching TRBD1. The V gene end was trimmed by 4 bases and the J gene end by 3 bases; junction bases not matched to a gene: 5. The length of the CDR3 is 15 residues. Germline CDR1 and CDR2: ENHRY and SYGVKD. CDR3 sequence (DNA): TGTGCCATCAGTGGCGCTACAGGGGGTGGAAACACCATATATTTT. Its protein is CAISGATGGGNTIYF.

The chain uses TRBV28 and TRBJ2-2, with D possibly being TRBD2 (6 bases). CDR1 and CDR2 from the germline V gene are MDHEN and SYDVKM. Trimming shortened V by 8 bases and J by 7 bases, and 14 bases separated the two germline ends. CDR3 length: 13 amino acids. CDR3 coding DNA: TGTGCCAGCCGCCTTCCGCGGGGCGGGGAGCTGTTTTTT. Its protein product is CASRLPRGGELFF.

This chain connects TRBV18 to TRBJ2-1, with D possibly matching TRBD1 (6 bases). V lost 4 bases to trimming and J lost 6 bases, with 10 bases between them. The CDR3 loop spans 13 amino acids. Germline V lookup: CDR1 KGHSH, CDR2 LQKENI. CDR3 sequence reads: CASSLTGFNEQFF. CDR3 DNA sequence: TGTGCCAGCTCACTCACAGGGTTCAATGAGCAGTTCTTC.

The rearrangement joins TRBV28 to TRBJ1-2, with 8 positions matching TRBD1. In germline, CDR1 is MDHEN, CDR2 SYDVKM. Trimming removed 4 bases from V and 6 bases from J; junction bases left unmatched: 10. The CDR3 contains 15 residues. The CDR3 DNA follows: TGTGCCAGCAGTTCAACGGGACAGGTGGAAAATGGCTACACCTTC. Translation gives CASSSTGQVENGYTF.

This chain uses TRBV6-6 with TRBJ2-7; a weak D match, TRBD1 (6 bases). The CDR3 has 12 residues. In germline, CDR1 is MNHNY, CDR2 SVGAGI (reference sequence). V was shortened by 6 bases and J by 5 bases, with 11 bases between the two germline ends. CDR3 DNA sequence: TGTGCCAGCAGACCCGCAGGGGACGAGCAGTACTTC. Protein sequence: CASRPAGDEQYF.

This sequence joins TRBV9 and TRBJ2-3; 7 bases agree with TRBD2. Unmatched junction bases numbered 9, after V lost 4 bases and J lost 1 base. Germline assignment: CDR1 SGDLS and CDR2 YYNGEE. The CDR3 is 16 residues long. The CDR3 loop reads CASSPGGIPGTDTQYF. The DNA for the CDR3 is TGTGCCAGCAGCCCGGGAGGCATCCCTGGCACAGATACGCAGTATTTT.